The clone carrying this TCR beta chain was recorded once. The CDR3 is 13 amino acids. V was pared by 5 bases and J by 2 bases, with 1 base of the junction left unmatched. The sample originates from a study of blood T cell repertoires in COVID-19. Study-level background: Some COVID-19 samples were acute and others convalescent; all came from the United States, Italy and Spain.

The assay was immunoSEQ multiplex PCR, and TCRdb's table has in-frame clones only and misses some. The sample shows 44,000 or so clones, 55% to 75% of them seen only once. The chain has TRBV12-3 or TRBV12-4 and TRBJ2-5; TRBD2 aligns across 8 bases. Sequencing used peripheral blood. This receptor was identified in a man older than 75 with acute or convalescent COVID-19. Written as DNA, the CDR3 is TGTGCCAGCAGTCCGGGGGGGCAAGAGACCCAGTACTTC. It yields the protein CASSPGGQETQYF.